This note documents a single T cell receptor (beta chain) sequence. This specimen comes from a study of radiation and T cells in renal cell carcinoma. The repertoire was sequenced with immunoSEQ multiplex PCR; TCRdb's copy has only in-frame clones and lacks some. The table shows about 74,000 clones, with approximately 90% occurring only once. Documented time point: blood 4 weeks post-SBRT, at nephrectomy. Indicated treatment: 15 Gy SBRT to primary tumor, nephrectomy 4 weeks later. The CDR3 is 16 residues long. From germline, CDR1 is SEHNR and CDR2 FQNEAQ (reference sequence). The V end lost 5 bases, the J end lost 0 bases, and 11 bases lay between the germline ends.

The genes are TRBV7-9 and TRBJ1-6, with D possibly matching TRBD1 (5 bases). The sequenced sample was blood, obtained from a patient whose treatment included radiotherapy and nephrectomy. The TCR originated in an older woman with renal cell carcinoma. CDR3 nucleotide sequence: TGTGCCAGCAGCCCCGCAGGGAGCTCCTATAATTCACCCCTCCACTTT. Amino acid sequence: CASSPAGSSYNSPLHF.